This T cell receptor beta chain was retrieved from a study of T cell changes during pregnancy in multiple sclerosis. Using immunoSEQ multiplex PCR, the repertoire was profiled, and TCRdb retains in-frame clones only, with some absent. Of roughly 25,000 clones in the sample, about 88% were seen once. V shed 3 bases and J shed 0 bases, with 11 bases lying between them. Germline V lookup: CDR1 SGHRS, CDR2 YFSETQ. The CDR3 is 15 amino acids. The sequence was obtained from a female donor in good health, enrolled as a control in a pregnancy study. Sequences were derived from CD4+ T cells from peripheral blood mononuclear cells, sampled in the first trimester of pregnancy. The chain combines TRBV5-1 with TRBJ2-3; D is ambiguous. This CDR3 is CASSSRLDSTDTQYF. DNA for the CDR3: TGCGCCAGCAGCTCCCGACTGGATAGCACAGATACGCAGTATTTT. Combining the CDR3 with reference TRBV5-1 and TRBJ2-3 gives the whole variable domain KAGVTQTPRYLIKTRGQQVTLSCSPISGHRSVSWYQQTPGQGLQFLFEYFSETQRNKGNFPGRFSGRQFSNSRSEMNVSTLELGDSALYLCASSSRLDSTDTQYFGPGTRLTVL.